The 14 T cell receptor beta chains below were found in one sample sequenced in a study of shared T cell receptors in the human thymus. Data came from immunoSEQ multiplex PCR; TCRdb stores just in-frame clones and leaves some out. The sample records about 660,000 clones, around 87% being singletons. The sample was also reused in another study, on human thymus T cells.

The sequenced material came from thymocytes. Receptors were obtained from a boy younger than two with a congenital heart defect.

V and J are TRBV9 and TRBJ2-2, with 8 bases that match TRBD2. There are 17 residues in the CDR3. CDR1 is SGDLS and CDR2 is YYNGEE in the germline V gene. V lost 3 bases, J lost 2 bases, and 9 bases stayed unmatched. CDR3 DNA: TGTGCCAGCAGCGATGCCCTCGGGGGGGGAAACACCGGGGAGCTGTTTTTT. Translated: CASSDALGGGNTGELFF.

Worth noting for this clone: Additional DNA sequences in this sample encode the identical CDR3. The rearrangement links TRBV27 to TRBJ2-1; TRBD2 might be the D (5 bases). V was cut by 3 bases and J by 0 bases, with 6 bases left in between. This CDR3 region has 14 residues. Germline CDR1 is MNHEY and CDR2 is SMNVEV (reference sequence). CDR3 coding DNA: TGTGCCAGCAGTTTTGGGAGCTCCTACAATGAGCAGTTCTTC. It yields the protein CASSFGSSYNEQFF.

The chain combines TRBV28 with TRBJ2-7; 8 nucleotides line up with TRBD1. This CDR3 has 15 residues. From germline, CDR1 is MDHEN and CDR2 SYDVKM. The V and J ends lost 5 bases and 0 bases, in that order; junction bases with no gene match: 6. The CDR3 region is CASSTQGVHSYEQYF. The CDR3 region has the DNA TGTGCCAGCAGTACACAGGGGGTACACTCCTACGAGCAGTACTTC.

The chain joins TRBV6-5 to TRBJ2-1, with TRBD2 matching over 9 bases. J lost 7 bases, V lost 7 bases, and 11 bases had no gene match. Looked up from germline, CDR1 is MNHEY and CDR2 is SVGAGI. The CDR3 is made up of 15 amino acids. The CDR3 region has the DNA TGTGCCAGCACCCCGACTAGCGGAGAGAGTAATGAGCAGTTCTTC. Translation: CASTPTSGESNEQFF.

V usage is TRBV13 and J usage is TRBJ2-6; 9 bases are a match to TRBD1. The CDR3 is made up of 21 amino acids. V lost 5 bases and J lost 0; bases outside the gene matches: 17. CDR1 and CDR2 from the germline V gene are PRHDT and FYEKMQ (reference sequence). CDR3 sequence (DNA): TGTGCCAGCAGCCAAACCAAGATACCGGGACAGGGCCACTCTGGGGCCAACGTCCTGACTTTC. Amino acids: CASSQTKIPGQGHSGANVLTF.

This chain connects TRBV7-9 to TRBJ1-4; D is ambiguous. The CDR3 is made up of 17 amino acids. The germline CDR1 and CDR2 sequences are SEHNR and FQNEAQ (reference sequence). The V and J ends lost 5 bases and 0 bases respectively, with 16 bases between them. Written as DNA, the CDR3 is TGTGCCAGCAGCCCCGATGGGAGGAGGGCAACTAATGAAAAACTGTTTTTT. This translates into CASSPDGRRATNEKLFF.

In DNA, the CDR3 is TGTGCCAGCAGCTTAATGGGGGCAGGTGAAAAACTGTTTTTT. Encoded protein: CASSLMGAGEKLFF. The chain combines TRBV7-2 with TRBJ1-4; weak D call: TRBD1 (6 bases). This CDR3 has 14 residues. Trimming stripped 2 bases from V and 7 bases from J, with 11 bases between. CDR1 is SGHTA, CDR2 FQGNSA, per germline.

The DNA for the CDR3 is TGTGCCAGCAGCTTCGGGCGGCTAGCGGTCTCCTACGAGCAGTACTTC. Its translation is CASSFGRLAVSYEQYF. The chain uses TRBV7-8 and TRBJ2-7; 7 bases align to TRBD2. The ends lost 3 bases at V and 0 bases at J; junction bases unmatched: 8. This CDR3 is built from 16 residues. Germline V gene lookup returns CDR1 SGHVS and CDR2 FQNEAQ.

This chain connects TRBV12-5 to TRBJ1-3; possibly TRBD1 for D (6 bases). Germline V gene lookup returns CDR1 LGHNT and CDR2 FRNRAP. This CDR3 spans 14 amino acids. The V end lost 1 base, the J end lost 7 bases, and 11 bases lay between the germline ends. CDR3 sequence (DNA): TGTGCTAGTGGTTTGGACAGGGAAGGGAACACCATATATTTT. It yields the protein CASGLDREGNTIYF.

The chain links TRBV18 to TRBJ2-5; 9 bases are a match to TRBD1. Germline V lookup: CDR1 KGHSH, CDR2 LQKENI. This CDR3 region has 14 residues. Unmatched junction bases numbered 8, after V lost 7 bases and J lost 5 bases. The CDR3 reads CASWTGQGMETQYF. CDR3 DNA: TGTGCCAGCTGGACAGGACAGGGGATGGAGACCCAGTACTTC.

This clone has just one count. This chain links TRBV12-5 with TRBJ2-3, with 10 bases identical to TRBD1. The CDR3 runs to 15 residues. Germline CDR1 is LGHNT and CDR2 is FRNRAP. V lost 6 bases to trimming and J lost 5 bases; unmatched junction nucleotides: 8. CDR3 in amino acids: CASGSDRGQIDTQYF. CDR3 nucleotides: TGTGCTAGTGGGTCAGACAGGGGGCAGATAGATACGCAGTATTTT.

The chain carries TRBV10-3 and TRBJ2-1; no clear D. Trimming pared 4 bases from V and 4 bases from J, leaving 14 bases between. CDR1 is ENHRY, CDR2 SYGVKD, per germline. The CDR3 is 15 amino acids. CDR3 in DNA: TGTGCCATCAGTGTGTACTTGCTGTGGTACAATGAGCAGTTCTTC. Its protein product is CAISVYLLWYNEQFF.

The chain couples TRBV28 to TRBJ2-1; 10 nucleotides agree with TRBD2. From germline, CDR1 is MDHEN and CDR2 SYDVKM. The CDR3 loop spans 17 amino acids. V shed 3 bases and J 6 bases; nucleotides not matched to a gene: 11. CDR3 in amino acids: CASSLGAGIAGGNEQFF. The DNA for the CDR3 is TGTGCCAGCAGTTTGGGGGCGGGTATAGCGGGAGGCAATGAGCAGTTCTTC.

The rearrangement links TRBV18 to TRBJ2-1; D may be TRBD2 (6 bases). The CDR3 totals 16 residues. Germline V gene lookup returns CDR1 KGHSH and CDR2 LQKENI. The ends were cut back, 3 bases at V and 4 bases at J, with 16 bases in the middle. This CDR3 reads CASSPPRRGYYNEQFF. CDR3 nucleotides: TGTGCCAGCTCACCCCCTCGGAGGGGCTATTACAATGAGCAGTTCTTC.